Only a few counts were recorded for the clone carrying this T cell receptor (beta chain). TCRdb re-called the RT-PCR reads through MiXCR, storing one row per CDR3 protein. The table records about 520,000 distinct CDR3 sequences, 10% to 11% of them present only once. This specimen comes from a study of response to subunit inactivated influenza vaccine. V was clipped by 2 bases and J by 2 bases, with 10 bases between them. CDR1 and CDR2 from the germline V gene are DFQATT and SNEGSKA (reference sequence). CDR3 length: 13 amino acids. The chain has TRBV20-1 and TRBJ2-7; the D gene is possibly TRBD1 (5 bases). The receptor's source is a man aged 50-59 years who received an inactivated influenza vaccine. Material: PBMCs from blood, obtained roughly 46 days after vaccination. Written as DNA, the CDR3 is TGCAGTGCTAGACCCCAAGGGGCCTACGAGCAGTACTTC. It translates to CSARPQGAYEQYF.